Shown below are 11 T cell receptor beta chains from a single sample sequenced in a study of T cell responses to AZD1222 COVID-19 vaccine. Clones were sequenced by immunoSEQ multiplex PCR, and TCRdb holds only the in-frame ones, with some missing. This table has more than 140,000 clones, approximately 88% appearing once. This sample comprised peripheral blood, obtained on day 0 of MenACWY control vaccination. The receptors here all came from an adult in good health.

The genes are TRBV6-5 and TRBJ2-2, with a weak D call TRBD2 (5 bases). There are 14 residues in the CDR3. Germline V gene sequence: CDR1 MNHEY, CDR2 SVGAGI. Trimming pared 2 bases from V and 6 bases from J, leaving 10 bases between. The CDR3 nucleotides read TGTGCCAGCAGTTACCCCCGCGGGTCCGGGGAGCTGTTTTTT. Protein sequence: CASSYPRGSGELFF.

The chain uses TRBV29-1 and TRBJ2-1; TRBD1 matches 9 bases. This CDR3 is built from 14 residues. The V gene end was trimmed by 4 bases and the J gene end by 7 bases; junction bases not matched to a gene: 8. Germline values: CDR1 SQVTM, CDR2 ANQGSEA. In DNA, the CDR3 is TGCAGCGTTGCCCGAGACAGGGGGGTAAATGAGCAGTTCTTC. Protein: CSVARDRGVNEQFF.

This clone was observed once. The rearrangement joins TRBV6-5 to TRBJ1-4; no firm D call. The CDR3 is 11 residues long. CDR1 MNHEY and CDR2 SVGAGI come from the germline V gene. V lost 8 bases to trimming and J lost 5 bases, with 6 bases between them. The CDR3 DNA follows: TGTGCCAGCGGGTTCAATGAAAAACTGTTTTTT. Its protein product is CASGFNEKLFF.

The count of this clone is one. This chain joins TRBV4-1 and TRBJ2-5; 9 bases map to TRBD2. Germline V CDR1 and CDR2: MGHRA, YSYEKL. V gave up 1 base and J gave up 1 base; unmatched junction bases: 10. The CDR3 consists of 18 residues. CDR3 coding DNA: TGCGCCAGCAGCCAAGTAATCTCAGGCGGGAGGGGCCAAGAGACCCAGTACTTC. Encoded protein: CASSQVISGGRGQETQYF.

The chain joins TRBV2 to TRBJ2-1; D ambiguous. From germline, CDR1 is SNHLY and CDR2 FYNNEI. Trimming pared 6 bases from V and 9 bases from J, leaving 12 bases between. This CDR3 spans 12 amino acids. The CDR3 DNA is TGTGCCAGCAGCGCTCCATCCGGTGAGCAGTTCTTC. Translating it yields CASSAPSGEQFF.

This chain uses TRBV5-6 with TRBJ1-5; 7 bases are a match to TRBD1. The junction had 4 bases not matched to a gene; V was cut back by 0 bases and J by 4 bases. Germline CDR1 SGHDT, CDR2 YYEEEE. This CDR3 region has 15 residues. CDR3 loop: CASSLGQGVNQPQHF. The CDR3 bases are TGTGCCAGCAGCTTGGGACAGGGTGTTAATCAGCCCCAGCATTTT.

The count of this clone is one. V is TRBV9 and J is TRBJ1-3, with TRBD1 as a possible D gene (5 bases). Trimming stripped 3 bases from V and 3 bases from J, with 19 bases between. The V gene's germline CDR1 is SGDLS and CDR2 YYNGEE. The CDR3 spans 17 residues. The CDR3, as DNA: TGTGCCAGCAGCGCCCCGGGACGGAAGACGGGTGGAAACACCATATATTTT. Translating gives CASSAPGRKTGGNTIYF.

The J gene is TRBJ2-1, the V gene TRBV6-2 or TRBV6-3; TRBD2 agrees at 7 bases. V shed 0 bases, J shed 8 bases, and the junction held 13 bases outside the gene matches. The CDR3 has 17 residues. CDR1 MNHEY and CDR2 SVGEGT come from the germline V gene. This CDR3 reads CASSYSITGGSMDEQFF. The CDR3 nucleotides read TGTGCCAGCAGTTACTCGATAACGGGAGGATCGATGGATGAGCAGTTCTTC.

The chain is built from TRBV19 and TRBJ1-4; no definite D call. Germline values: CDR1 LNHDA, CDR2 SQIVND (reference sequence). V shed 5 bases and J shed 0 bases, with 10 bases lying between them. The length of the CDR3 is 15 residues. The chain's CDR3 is CASSPSPPTNEKLFF. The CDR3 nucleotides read TGTGCCAGTAGTCCGAGCCCTCCAACTAATGAAAAACTGTTTTTT.

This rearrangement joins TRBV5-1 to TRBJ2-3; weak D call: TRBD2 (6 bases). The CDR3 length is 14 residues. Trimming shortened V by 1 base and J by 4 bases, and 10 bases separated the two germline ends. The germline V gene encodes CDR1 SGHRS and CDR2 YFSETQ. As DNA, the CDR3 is TGCGCCAGCAGCTTGCTTGGAGGGGCAGATACGCAGTATTTT. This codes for CASSLLGGADTQYF.

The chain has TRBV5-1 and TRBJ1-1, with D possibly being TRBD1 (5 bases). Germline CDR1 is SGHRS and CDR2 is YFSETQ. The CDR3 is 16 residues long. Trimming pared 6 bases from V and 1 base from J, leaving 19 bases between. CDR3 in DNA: TGCGCCAGCAATGGCGGGCCGGGGACTAAGAACACTGAAGCTTTCTTT. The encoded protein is CASNGGPGTKNTEAFF. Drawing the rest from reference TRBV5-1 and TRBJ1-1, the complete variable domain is KAGVTQTPRYLIKTRGQQVTLSCSPISGHRSVSWYQQTPGQGLQFLFEYFSETQRNKGNFPGRFSGRQFSNSRSEMNVSTLELGDSALYLCASNGGPGTKNTEAFFGQGTRLTVV.